Below, one T cell receptor beta chain is given with its context. This specimen belongs to a study of blood T cell repertoires in COVID-19. The overall study: Italy, Spain and the United States were the sources of the convalescent and acute COVID-19 samples.

Authors' processing steps: Reference gene primer amplification gave estimated nucleated cell counts. TCRdb keeps only in-frame clones here, not all; method: immunoSEQ multiplex PCR. The V and J calls and clone size were taken over from that table, and D and trimming were inferred from the DNA. The sample lists 15,000 or so clones, around 78% occurring once. This CDR3 has 13 residues. Trimming removed 8 bases from V and 4 bases from J; junction bases left unmatched: 5. CDR1 is LNHDA and CDR2 is SQIVND in the germline V gene (reference sequence). The chain uses TRBV19 and TRBJ2-1, with 7 bases that match TRBD2. The sequenced material came from peripheral blood. The sequence derives from a man aged 35-49 years with active or convalescent COVID-19. The CDR3 spells CASSYSGYNEQFF. The CDR3 nucleotides read TGTGCCAGTTCCTATAGCGGGTACAATGAGCAGTTCTTC.